Listed below are T cell receptor beta chains from one sample, sequenced in a study of T cell repertoires in aging, cancer and after chemotherapy. In TCRdb, the multiplex PCR reads were re-called with MiXCR into one record per CDR3 protein. The top ten hold just under 70% of the sample, which has roughly 6,300 distinct CDR3 sequences, about 31% seen once. The sample was blood. The receptors derive from a human donor with a blood cancer. The donor label of this sample is uncertain. The conserved cysteine and the conserved F or W are not part of the CDR3 here.

V: TRBV6-5; J: TRBJ1-4; CDR3: ASRATFGGGEKLF
V: TRBV27; J: TRBJ2-7; CDR3: ASSELGGTGGDEQY
V: TRBV6-6; J: TRBJ1-6; CDR3: ASRPTGTNSPLH
V: TRBV6-5; J: TRBJ2-7; CDR3: ASSSRLAGGYEQY
V: TRBV5-1; J: TRBJ2-6; CDR3: ASGSFPSGGSGANVLT
V: TRBV10-3; J: TRBJ1-3; CDR3: AIRESSGNTIY
V: TRBV19; J: TRBJ1-2; CDR3: ASSIGAGTRGYT
V: TRBV20-1; J: TRBJ2-2; CDR3: SANRGNTGELF
V: TRBV10-1; J: TRBJ2-1; CDR3: ASSPAGVEQF
V: TRBV11-2; J: TRBJ2-3; CDR3: ASSSRPQLSTDTQY
V: TRBV19; J: TRBJ1-3; CDR3: ASRMEVGEGNTIY
V: TRBV12-3/TRBV12-4; J: TRBJ1-6; CDR3: ASRLGTGNSPLH
V: TRBV10-3; J: TRBJ2-1; CDR3: AISPTRGSYNEQF
V: TRBV5-1; J: TRBJ1-6; CDR3: ASSSDRGNSPLH
V: TRBV19; J: TRBJ2-6; CDR3: ASSIFQADSGANVLT
V: TRBV6-5; J: TRBJ2-7; CDR3: ASTDGYEQY
V: TRBV15; J: TRBJ1-5; CDR3: ATSRYDRNQPQH
V: TRBV15; J: TRBJ2-1; CDR3: ATSSSGGAHRNEQF
V: TRBV6-5; J: TRBJ2-1; CDR3: ASRTLAGGRYNEQF
V: TRBV5-1; J: TRBJ1-2; CDR3: ASSLTAEGYT
V: TRBV13; J: TRBJ2-6; CDR3: ASSLGLGRISGANVLT
V: TRBV24-1; J: TRBJ2-5; CDR3: ATSDPRGQWETQY
V: TRBV11-2; J: TRBJ1-4; CDR3: ASSLEPLRSEKLF